This is a list of T cell receptor beta chains from one sample in a study of spatial heterogeneity in lung cancer. TCRdb reanalysed the 5' RACE reads using MiXCR and keeps one entry per CDR3 protein. The sample holds roughly 6,400 distinct CDR3 sequences, 6.5% to 8.5% seen once. Here the sequenced sample was lung tumor tissue, taken at surgery. Every receptor here comes from a male donor with early-stage non-small cell lung cancer. Each CDR3 is given with its conserved first and last residue. The order of the fields is V gene, J gene, CDR3 protein.

V gene: TRBV29-1; J gene: TRBJ2-7; CDR3 protein: CSGRGGEYEQYF
V gene: TRBV20-1; J gene: TRBJ2-1; CDR3 protein: CSALLADSVNEQFF
V gene: TRBV24-1; J gene: TRBJ2-3; CDR3 protein: CATSEALGADTQYF
V gene: TRBV5-1; J gene: TRBJ2-1; CDR3 protein: CASTPSGSYYNEQFF
V gene: TRBV20-1; J gene: TRBJ2-1; CDR3 protein: CSARDPGGAINEQFF
V gene: TRBV5-1; J gene: TRBJ2-7; CDR3 protein: CASSFLVDYEQYF
V gene: TRBV3-1; J gene: TRBJ1-2; CDR3 protein: CASSQAPGSYGYTF
V gene: TRBV2; J gene: TRBJ2-1; CDR3 protein: CASRRTSGNEQFF
V gene: TRBV6-2/TRBV6-3; J gene: TRBJ2-1; CDR3 protein: CASRRPSGQGSNEQFF
V gene: TRBV9; J gene: TRBJ1-5; CDR3 protein: CASNTETGGLSQPQHF
V gene: TRBV29-1; J gene: TRBJ2-5; CDR3 protein: CSVSSVSETQYF
V gene: TRBV20-1; J gene: TRBJ2-7; CDR3 protein: CSARAMGGPKDYEQYF
V gene: TRBV7-9; J gene: TRBJ1-1; CDR3 protein: CASRQTGMNTEAFF
V gene: TRBV20-1; J gene: TRBJ1-2; CDR3 protein: CSASNQANYGYTF
V gene: TRBV24-1; J gene: TRBJ2-2; CDR3 protein: CATGLSITGELFF
V gene: TRBV20-1; J gene: TRBJ1-2; CDR3 protein: CSARVATAGYGYTF
V gene: TRBV2; J gene: TRBJ2-7; CDR3 protein: CASSTEGVLYEQYF
V gene: TRBV20-1; J gene: TRBJ2-3; CDR3 protein: CSARVGRTPDTQYF
V gene: TRBV6-5; J gene: TRBJ2-2; CDR3 protein: CASSYSTSATGELFF
V gene: TRBV30; J gene: TRBJ1-2; CDR3 protein: CAWSYNYGYTF